Included here is one TCR beta chain sequence, with context. Its matching antigen is unknown. This CDR3 has 14 residues. The germline V gene has CDR1 LNHDA and CDR2 SQIVND (reference sequence). With 1 base clipped from V and 9 bases from J, the junction kept 0 bases outside the gene matches. The entry originates in a study of OX40 agonist ivuxolimab in advanced cancers. Regarding the study as a whole: At 0.1 to 3.0 mg/kg, CD4+ and CD8+ blood T cells expanded clonally by week 6.

No patient had autoimmune disease or received systemic immunosuppression. Sequenced by immunoSEQ multiplex PCR; TCRdb stores in-frame clones only, minus some. Among about 82,000 clones listed, around 87% were seen once. The input for sequencing was CD4+ or CD8+ T cells sorted from blood, taken in a trial of the OX40 agonist ivuxolimab. This receptor was obtained from an adult with an advanced solid tumor such as melanoma, head and neck, liver or kidney cancer. The chain joins TRBV19 to TRBJ1-6, with 10 bases that match TRBD1. CDR3 nucleotides: TGTGCCAGTAGTATAGGGACAGGGGGTTCACCCCTCCACTTT. Translation: CASSIGTGGSPLHF.